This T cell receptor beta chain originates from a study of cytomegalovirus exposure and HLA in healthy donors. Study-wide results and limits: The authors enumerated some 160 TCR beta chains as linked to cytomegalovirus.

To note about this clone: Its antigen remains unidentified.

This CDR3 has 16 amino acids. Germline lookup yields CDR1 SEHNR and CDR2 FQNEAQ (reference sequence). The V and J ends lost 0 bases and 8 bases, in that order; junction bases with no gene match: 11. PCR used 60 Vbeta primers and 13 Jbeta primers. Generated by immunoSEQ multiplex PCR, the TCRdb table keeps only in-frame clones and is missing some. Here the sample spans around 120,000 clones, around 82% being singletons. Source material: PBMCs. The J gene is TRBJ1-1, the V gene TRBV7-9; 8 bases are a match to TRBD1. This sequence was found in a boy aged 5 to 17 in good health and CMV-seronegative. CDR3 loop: CASSLAGAKRDREAFF. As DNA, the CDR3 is TGTGCCAGCAGCTTAGCCGGGGCGAAACGGGACAGGGAAGCTTTCTTT.